These 31 T cell receptor beta chains originate from one sample sequenced in a study of long-term antiretroviral therapy in people with HIV. Run at survey level, the immunoSEQ assay was version v3.0. The method was immunoSEQ multiplex PCR; TCRdb's version includes in-frame clones alone and lacks a portion of them. The data contain almost 20,000 clones, just over 90% of them singletons. The specimen comprised unsorted PBMCs, sampled 4.4 years before starting antiretroviral therapy. The receptors were sampled from a woman in her twenties or thirties with HIV.

This clone was recorded only once. The chain employs TRBV7-9 and TRBJ2-2, with D possibly matching TRBD2 (6 bases). From germline, CDR1 is SEHNR and CDR2 FQNEAQ (reference sequence). Trimming left V 3 bases short and J 5 bases short, with 13 bases between. CDR3 length: 15 residues. CDR3 sequence: CASSFGTEGTGELFF. DNA for the CDR3: TGTGCCAGCAGCTTTGGGACGGAGGGGACCGGGGAGCTGTTTTTT. Using reference TRBV7-9 and TRBJ2-2 for the parts outside the CDR3, the full variable domain is DTGVSQNPRHKITKRGQNVTFRCDPISEHNRLYWYRQTLGQGPEFLTYFQNEAQLEKSRLLSDRFSAERPKGSFSTLEIQRTEQGDSAMYLCASSFGTEGTGELFFGEGSRLTVL.

The gene calls are TRBV11-2 and TRBJ2-7, with D maybe TRBD1 (5 bases). V dropped 1 base and J dropped 2 bases, with 12 bases sitting between them. The CDR3 runs to 15 residues. Germline assignment: CDR1 SGHAT and CDR2 FQNNGV. This CDR3 reads CASSLGSGPTYEQYF. The CDR3 DNA follows: TGTGCCAGCAGCTTAGGGTCAGGGCCTACCTACGAGCAGTACTTC.

V gene TRBV7-8 combines with J gene TRBJ2-7, with 7 bases matching TRBD1. The V gene end was trimmed by 3 bases and the J gene end by 5 bases; junction bases not matched to a gene: 7. CDR3 size: 14 residues. Germline V gene data show CDR1 as SGHVS and CDR2 as FQNEAQ. The CDR3 loop reads CASSFLDRDHEQYF. For the CDR3, the DNA is TGTGCCAGCAGCTTCTTAGACAGGGATCACGAGCAGTACTTC.

This rearrangement joins TRBV7-2 to TRBJ1-1; 10 nucleotides line up with TRBD1. The V segment lost 5 bases and the J segment 4 bases; nucleotides outside the gene matches: 7. The germline V gene encodes CDR1 SGHTA and CDR2 FQGNSA. The CDR3 consists of 15 residues. In nucleotides, the CDR3 is TGTGCCAGCAGCACTCCGGGACAGGGGATCACTGAAGCTTTCTTT. It specifies CASSTPGQGITEAFF.

The rearrangement links TRBV6-6 to TRBJ1-2; D is perhaps TRBD1 (6 bases). Germline V CDR1 and CDR2: MNHNY, SVGAGI (reference sequence). The CDR3 is made up of 16 amino acids. Trimming cost V 2 bases and J 8 bases, with 21 bases left between them. CDR3 region: CASSYPSGAGGYGYTF. The CDR3 DNA follows: TGTGCCAGCAGTTACCCTTCGGGGGCAGGAGGTTACGGCTACACCTTC.

CDR3: CASSDGGLTDTQYF. Here the CDR3 DNA reads TGTGCCAGCAGTGACGGAGGCCTCACAGATACGCAGTATTTT. V and J are TRBV6-4 and TRBJ2-3, with D possibly TRBD2 on 5 matching bases. The CDR3 covers 14 residues. The germline V and J ends were trimmed by 2 bases and 2 bases, with 8 bases remaining between them. Germline V gene sequence: CDR1 MRHNA, CDR2 SNTAGT.

The chain has TRBV11-2 and TRBJ1-2; D might be TRBD1 (6 bases). V shed 2 bases and J shed 2 bases, with 12 bases lying between them. The CDR3 runs to 15 residues. Germline CDR1 and CDR2: SGHAT and FQNNGV. The CDR3 protein is CASSLTDQGNYGYTF. CDR3 sequence (DNA): TGTGCCAGCAGCTTAACAGACCAGGGGAACTATGGCTACACCTTC.

The table lists this clone with a count of one. The CDR3 DNA sequence: TGTGCCAGCAGCGCCGCCGGGACCTCAAAAGAGACCCAGTACTTC. Translating it yields CASSAAGTSKETQYF. This sequence joins TRBV9 and TRBJ2-5; D is perhaps TRBD1 or TRBD2 (5 bases each). Trimming took off 3 bases at V and 3 bases at J, with 15 bases between the two ends. Germline V gives CDR1 SGDLS, CDR2 YYNGEE. This CDR3 contains 15 residues. The complete variable domain, with remaining parts taken from reference TRBV9 and TRBJ2-5, reads DSGVTQTPKHLITATGQRVTLRCSPRSGDLSVYWYQQSLDQGLQFLIQYYNGEERAKGNILERFSAQQFPDLHSELNLSSLELGDSALYFCASSAAGTSKETQYFGPGTRLLVL.

CDR3: CASSLARGPYEQYF. CDR3 coding DNA: TGTGCCAGCAGTTTAGCCAGGGGGCCCTACGAGCAGTACTTC. The V and J genes are TRBV27 and TRBJ2-7, with 8 nucleotides matching TRBD1. V shed 2 bases and J 2 bases; nucleotides not matched to a gene: 2. The germline V gene has CDR1 MNHEY and CDR2 SMNVEV (reference sequence). CDR3 length: 14 amino acids.

The V and J genes are TRBV2 and TRBJ1-2; perhaps TRBD1 as D (5 bases). V gave up 3 bases and J gave up 4 bases, with 15 bases separating them. The CDR3 sequence is 15 residues long. Germline-derived CDR1 and CDR2 are SNHLY and FYNNEI. The DNA for the CDR3 is TGTGCCAGCAGTGAGGGACGGTCCTGGGGCTATGGCTACACCTTC. This sequence encodes CASSEGRSWGYGYTF.

The rearrangement uses TRBV18 and TRBJ2-1, with D tentatively TRBD1 (6 bases). Germline assignment: CDR1 KGHSH and CDR2 LQKENI. The CDR3 is 14 residues long. V was trimmed by 2 bases and J by 8 bases, leaving 13 bases between them. CDR3 in DNA: TGTGCCAGCTCACCAGGGGGCGCGAGCGATGAGCAGTTCTTC. Translating gives CASSPGGASDEQFF.

The chain uses TRBV9 and TRBJ2-2, with a tentative D call TRBD2 (6 bases). Germline CDR1 and CDR2: SGDLS and YYNGEE. V was pared by 0 bases and J by 6 bases, with 15 bases between. This CDR3 region has 16 residues. The CDR3 region has the DNA TGTGCCAGCAGCGTAGTGGACGGGGGACGCTCCGGGGAGCTGTTTTTT. Translation: CASSVVDGGRSGELFF.

The chain combines TRBV9 with TRBJ2-3, with D tentatively TRBD1 or TRBD2 (5 bases each). V shed 5 bases and J shed 0 bases, with 10 bases lying between them. Germline lookup yields CDR1 SGDLS and CDR2 YYNGEE. The CDR3 runs to 14 residues. The CDR3 is CASRGRTSTDTQYF. In nucleotides, the CDR3 is TGTGCCAGCAGGGGACGGACAAGCACAGATACGCAGTATTTT. Combining the CDR3 with reference TRBV9 and TRBJ2-3 gives the whole variable domain DSGVTQTPKHLITATGQRVTLRCSPRSGDLSVYWYQQSLDQGLQFLIQYYNGEERAKGNILERFSAQQFPDLHSELNLSSLELGDSALYFCASRGRTSTDTQYFGPGTRLTVL.

This chain joins TRBV29-1 and TRBJ1-5; D is ambiguous. This CDR3 comprises 13 residues. V lost 6 bases to trimming and J lost 3 bases, with 12 bases between them. Germline values: CDR1 SQVTM, CDR2 ANQGSEA. The chain's CDR3 is CSVQLSFNQPQHF. For the CDR3, the DNA is TGCAGCGTACAGTTGAGTTTCAATCAGCCCCAGCATTTT.

V usage is TRBV4-2 and J usage is TRBJ1-5; D is possibly TRBD1 (5 bases). Trimming cost V 0 bases and J 6 bases, with 12 bases left between them. The CDR3 is 15 amino acids. Germline loops: CDR1 LGHNA, CDR2 YNFKEQ. CDR3 in DNA: TGTGCCAGCAGCCAAGACAGGTTTCAGGGTCAGCCCCAGCATTTT. Residues: CASSQDRFQGQPQHF.

The V call is TRBV15, the J call TRBJ1-2; D perhaps matches TRBD1 (5 bases). In germline, CDR1 is LNHNV, CDR2 YYDKDF (reference sequence). The V end was cut by 3 bases, the J end by 6 bases, with 17 bases between. The CDR3 loop spans 15 amino acids. The CDR3 here is CATSRGDGSQNGYTF. The DNA of the CDR3 is TGTGCCACCAGCAGGGGGGACGGCAGCCAAAATGGCTACACCTTC.

The CDR3 bases are TGCGCCAGCAGCCGCCAGCGCGCGTACGAGCAGTACTTC. This translates into CASSRQRAYEQYF. The gene calls are TRBV4-3 and TRBJ2-7; D not certain. This CDR3 contains 13 residues. Germline V CDR1 and CDR2: LGHNA, YSLEER. Trimming took off 4 bases at V and 4 bases at J, with 11 bases between the two ends.

This clone was observed once. This chain uses TRBV5-1 with TRBJ2-3; the D gene is possibly TRBD2 (7 bases). Between the trimmed V and J ends, which lost 4 bases and 0 bases, there was a span of 12 bases. The CDR3 sequence is 15 residues long. Germline CDR1 is SGHRS and CDR2 is YFSETQ. In DNA, the CDR3 is TGCGCCAGCAGCGAGGGGGGGTTTAGCACAGATACGCAGTATTTT. This translates into CASSEGGFSTDTQYF.

V and J are TRBV19 and TRBJ1-6; 8 nucleotides match TRBD1. Trimming removed 4 bases from V and 8 bases from J; junction bases left unmatched: 7. The CDR3 totals 15 residues. Germline loops: CDR1 LNHDA, CDR2 SQIVND (reference sequence). Written as DNA, the CDR3 is TGTGCCAGTAGTAAAGACAGGGGTAGGCATTCACCCCTCCACTTT. It codes for CASSKDRGRHSPLHF.

The chain recombines TRBV30 with TRBJ1-2; weak D call: TRBD1 (6 bases). The germline V gene encodes CDR1 GTSNPN and CDR2 SVGIG (reference sequence). There are 15 residues in the CDR3. V was shortened by 0 bases and J by 2 bases, with 13 bases between the two germline ends. The CDR3 coding sequence is TGTGCCTGGAGTGTACCAGGGGCTAGAAACTATGGCTACACCTTC. This encodes CAWSVPGARNYGYTF.

Only a few counts were recorded for this clone. This chain links TRBV6-5 with TRBJ2-1; D is unclear. CDR3 length: 16 residues. CDR1 and CDR2 from the germline V gene are MNHEY and SVGAGI. The V end was cut by 0 bases, the J end by 1 base, with 10 bases between. CDR3 sequence: CASSYSPSNSYNEQFF. In nucleotides, the CDR3 is TGTGCCAGCAGTTACTCTCCAAGCAATTCCTACAATGAGCAGTTCTTC.

The chain recombines TRBV7-3 with TRBJ1-2; 9 positions agree with TRBD1. V lost 5 bases, J lost 4 bases, and 5 bases stayed unmatched. This CDR3 is built from 14 residues. The germline gives CDR1 SGHTA, CDR2 FQGTGA. CDR3 region: CASSPSTGGYGYTF. In DNA form, the CDR3 reads TGTGCCAGCAGCCCGTCGACAGGGGGCTATGGCTACACCTTC. Full variable domain (outside the CDR3, taken from reference TRBV7-3 and TRBJ1-2): GAGVSQTPSNKVTEKGKYVELRCDPISGHTALYWYRQSLGQGPEFLIYFQGTGAADDSGLPNDRFFAVRPEGSVSTLKIQRTERGDSAVYLCASSPSTGGYGYTFGSGTRLTVV.

This rearrangement joins TRBV19 to TRBJ1-2; 10 nucleotides match TRBD1. Germline V gene lookup returns CDR1 LNHDA and CDR2 SQIVND (reference sequence). The J segment lost 4 bases and the V segment lost 3 bases, leaving 5 bases of the junction unmatched. The CDR3 runs to 15 residues. Here the CDR3 reads CASSMGTGDSYGYTF. Here the CDR3 DNA reads TGTGCCAGTAGTATGGGGACAGGGGACTCCTATGGCTACACCTTC.

The chain joins TRBV15 to TRBJ1-4, with TRBD1 matching over 7 bases. The germline CDR1 and CDR2 sequences are LNHNV and YYDKDF (reference sequence). The CDR3 spans 18 residues. V gave up 1 base and J gave up 3 bases; unmatched junction bases: 11. Here the CDR3 DNA reads TGTGCCACCAGCAGAGGCGGAATAGTCGGACAGGCTAATGAAAAACTGTTTTTT. Its protein is CATSRGGIVGQANEKLFF.

The V and J genes are TRBV30 and TRBJ2-7, with 12 bases aligning to TRBD1. Per germline, CDR1 GTSNPN and CDR2 SVGIG (reference sequence). The CDR3 spans 15 residues. J was trimmed by 10 bases and V by 0 bases; bases with no gene match: 10. For the CDR3, the DNA is TGTGCCTGGAGTGTACTAGAGGGACAGGGGGCCCGCCAGTACTTC. Protein sequence: CAWSVLEGQGARQYF.

This clone turned up a few times. CDR3 amino acids: CASSGGTDTQYF. In DNA form, the CDR3 reads TGTGCCAGCAGCGGAGGCACAGATACGCAGTATTTT. J is TRBJ2-3 and V is TRBV7-2, with D hard to call. Trimming removed 5 bases at V and 1 base at J, with 4 bases between. The CDR3 has 12 amino acids. Per the germline V gene, CDR1 is SGHTA and CDR2 is FQGNSA.

The table lists this clone with a few counts. The chain has TRBV4-3 and TRBJ1-5; D is uncertain. The V and J ends lost 2 bases and 3 bases respectively, with 8 bases between them. Per germline, CDR1 LGHNA and CDR2 YSLEER. The CDR3 contains 14 residues. The CDR3 sequence is CASSQNSNNQPQHF. The CDR3 DNA sequence: TGCGCCAGCAGCCAAAACAGCAACAATCAGCCCCAGCATTTT.

The rearrangement joins TRBV4-1 to TRBJ1-2; unclear D gene. The germline V and J ends were trimmed by 1 base and 4 bases, with 25 bases remaining between them. CDR3 length equals 19 residues. Germline CDR1 MGHRA, CDR2 YSYEKL. The CDR3: CASSQVVRQDQFARYGYTF. In DNA form, the CDR3 reads TGCGCCAGCAGCCAAGTAGTTCGGCAGGACCAATTCGCCCGCTATGGCTACACCTTC.

This chain links TRBV6-5 with TRBJ1-1; possibly TRBD1 for D (6 bases). The CDR3 covers 15 residues. The germline gives CDR1 MNHEY, CDR2 SVGAGI. V lost 0 bases, J lost 2 bases, and 10 bases lay in between. The CDR3 region is CASSYSLTGNTEAFF. The CDR3 nucleotides read TGTGCCAGCAGTTACTCCCTGACAGGAAACACTGAAGCTTTCTTT.

This chain joins TRBV19 and TRBJ2-3; D may be TRBD2 (6 bases). V was trimmed by 4 bases and J by 6 bases, leaving 11 bases between them. The CDR3 runs 13 residues. CDR1 LNHDA and CDR2 SQIVND come from the germline V gene (reference sequence). In DNA, the CDR3 is TGTGCCAGTAGTAAGGGACTCAGCGATACGCAGTATTTT. Its translation is CASSKGLSDTQYF.

J is TRBJ2-7 and V is TRBV19; 9 positions agree with TRBD1. Germline assignment: CDR1 LNHDA and CDR2 SQIVND (reference sequence). The CDR3 runs 15 residues. V lost 3 bases and J lost 2; bases outside the gene matches: 5. Written as DNA, the CDR3 is TGTGCCAGTAGTATGGCTCGGACAGGGGCCTACGAGCAGTACTTC. It specifies CASSMARTGAYEQYF.